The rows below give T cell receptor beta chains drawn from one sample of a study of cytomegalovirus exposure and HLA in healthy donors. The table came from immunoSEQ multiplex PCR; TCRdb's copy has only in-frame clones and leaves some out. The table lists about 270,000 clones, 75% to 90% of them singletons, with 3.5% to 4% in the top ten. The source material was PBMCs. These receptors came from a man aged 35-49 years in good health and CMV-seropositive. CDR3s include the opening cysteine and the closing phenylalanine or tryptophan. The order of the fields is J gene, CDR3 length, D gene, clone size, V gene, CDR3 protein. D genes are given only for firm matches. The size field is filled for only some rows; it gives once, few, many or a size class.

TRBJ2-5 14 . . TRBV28 CASSGPQGGETQYF
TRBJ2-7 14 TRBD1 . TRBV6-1 CASSTGTGGYEQYF
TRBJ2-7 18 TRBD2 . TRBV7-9 CASSLSPLSGPRSYEQYF
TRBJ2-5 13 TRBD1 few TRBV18 CASSPGQQETQYF
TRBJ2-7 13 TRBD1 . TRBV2 CASSGDRGYEQYF
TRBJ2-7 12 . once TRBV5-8 CARSQYGYEQYF
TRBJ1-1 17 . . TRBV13 CASSLAFWRLRDTEAFF
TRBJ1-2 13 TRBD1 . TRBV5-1 CASSLAPTGPYTF
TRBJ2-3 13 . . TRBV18 CASSPSQGDTQYF
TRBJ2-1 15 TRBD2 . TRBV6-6 CASSPLAGPYNEQFF
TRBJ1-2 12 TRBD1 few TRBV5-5 CASSVGQGGYTF
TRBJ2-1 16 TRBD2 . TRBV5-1 CASSPTASGAYNEQFF
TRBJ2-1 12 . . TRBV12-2 CASRTGFREQFF
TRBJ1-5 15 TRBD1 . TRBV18 CASSPAGQVNQPQHF
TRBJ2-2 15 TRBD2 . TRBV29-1 CSVEGLAGGTGELFF
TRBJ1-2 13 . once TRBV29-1 CSVHRQDGYGYTF
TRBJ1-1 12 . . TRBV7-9 CASSLDGPEAFF
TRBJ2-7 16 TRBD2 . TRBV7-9 CSSSSLLAGSFYEQYF
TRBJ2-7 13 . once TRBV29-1 CSVEQENSYEQYF
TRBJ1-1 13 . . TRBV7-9 CASSFTSGTEAFF